This passage covers 18 T cell receptor beta chains from one sample sequenced in a study of blood T cell repertoires in COVID-19. The protocol was immunoSEQ multiplex PCR, while the TCRdb copy is restricted to in-frame clones and leaves out a portion. This sample yields under 200,000 clones, of which about 86% are seen a single time; 9.5% to 12% belongs to the top ten. The sequencing sample was made of peripheral blood. The receptors here all came from a woman aged 60 to 75 with COVID-19, enrolled during active disease.

V and J are TRBV6-5 and TRBJ2-1, with TRBD2 matching over 7 bases. CDR3 size: 15 residues. CDR1 MNHEY and CDR2 SVGAGI come from the germline V gene. J lost 3 bases, V lost 5 bases, and 7 bases had no gene match. The CDR3 reads CASSRPSGYYNEQFF. DNA for the CDR3: TGTGCCAGCAGTCGACCTAGCGGATACTACAATGAGCAGTTCTTC.

V and J are TRBV6-6 and TRBJ2-1; D gene uncertain. The V and J ends lost 6 bases and 0 bases respectively, with 9 bases between them. This CDR3 region has 14 residues. Germline CDR1 MNHNY, CDR2 SVGAGI (reference sequence). The chain's CDR3 is CASSHTISYNEQFF. The DNA of the CDR3 is TGTGCCAGCAGCCATACAATCTCCTACAATGAGCAGTTCTTC.

The chain employs TRBV25-1 and TRBJ1-6; tentative D call: TRBD1 (6 bases). V lost 4 bases to trimming and J lost 10 bases, with 17 bases between them. The CDR3 has 15 residues. In germline, CDR1 is MGHDK, CDR2 SYGVNS. CDR3 protein: CASSGSGWGQSPLHF. The CDR3 region has the DNA TGTGCCAGCAGTGGGTCGGGATGGGGGCAATCACCCCTCCACTTT.

This clone was found once. This chain connects TRBV7-8 to TRBJ2-3; TRBD2 might be the D (6 bases). Per germline, CDR1 SGHVS and CDR2 FQNEAQ. This CDR3 contains 15 residues. The V and J ends lost 3 bases and 4 bases respectively, with 14 bases between them. The CDR3 nucleotides read TGTGCCAGCAGCTTTTCCGGAGGGACGTCAGATACGCAGTATTTT. As protein: CASSFSGGTSDTQYF.

This clone appeared once. The chain is built from TRBV2 and TRBJ2-1, with 9 bases fitting TRBD2. V gave up 8 bases and J gave up 13 bases; unmatched junction bases: 6. CDR1 and CDR2 from the germline V gene are SNHLY and FYNNEI. CDR3 length: 11 residues. The CDR3 region has the DNA TGTGCCAGCGATTCTGGGACTAGCCAGTTCTTC. This gives the protein CASDSGTSQFF.

The V gene is TRBV5-5, the J gene TRBJ2-3, with TRBD2 identical over 11 bases. The V gene end was trimmed by 0 bases and the J gene end by 4 bases; junction bases not matched to a gene: 10. Looked up from germline, CDR1 is SGHKS and CDR2 is YYEKEE (reference sequence). This CDR3 is built from 18 residues. CDR3 sequence: CASSLGVAGGPKADTQYF. DNA of the CDR3: TGTGCCAGCAGCTTGGGGGTAGCGGGAGGGCCTAAGGCAGATACGCAGTATTTT.

Notes on this clone: An end of the junction does not agree with germline; a read error may underlie this. The V and J genes are TRBV7-7 and TRBJ2-3, with D perhaps TRBD2 (5 bases). This CDR3 comprises 14 residues. CDR1 is SSHAT and CDR2 is FNYEAQ in the germline V gene (reference sequence). The CDR3 is CASSEGLSTDTQYF. The DNA for the CDR3 is TGTGCTAGCAGTGAAGGACTCTCCACAGATACGCAGTATTTT.

The rearrangement links TRBV29-1 to TRBJ2-2; D not certain. The CDR3 is 14 residues long. In germline, CDR1 is SQVTM, CDR2 ANQGSEA. V was clipped by 4 bases and J by 0 bases, with 9 bases between them. The CDR3 DNA reads as TGCAGCGTTGCATGGCTCACGAACACCGGGGAGCTGTTTTTT. Translated: CSVAWLTNTGELFF.

This chain uses TRBV5-1 with TRBJ2-4; TRBD2 matches 8 bases. Trimming removed 3 bases from V and 1 base from J; junction bases left unmatched: 6. Germline lookup yields CDR1 SGHRS and CDR2 YFSETQ. This CDR3 comprises 16 residues. The CDR3 nucleotides read TGCGCCAGCAGCTCCGAAGCGGGAGAGGCCAAAAACATTCAGTACTTC. Translated, it gives CASSSEAGEAKNIQYF. Variable domain in full (rest from reference TRBV5-1 and TRBJ2-4): KAGVTQTPRYLIKTRGQQVTLSCSPISGHRSVSWYQQTPGQGLQFLFEYFSETQRNKGNFPGRFSGRQFSNSRSEMNVSTLELGDSALYLCASSSEAGEAKNIQYFGAGTRLSVL.

The V and J genes are TRBV5-5 and TRBJ1-3; 7 bases map to TRBD1. V trimming: 3 bases; J trimming: 0 bases; junction bases outside the gene matches: 6. Germline CDR1 and CDR2: SGHKS and YYEKEE (reference sequence). This CDR3 is built from 16 residues. The DNA for the CDR3 is TGTGCCAGCAGCTCCGGGACAGTTTTCTCTGGAAACACCATATATTTT. Protein product: CASSSGTVFSGNTIYF.

The V and J genes are TRBV2 and TRBJ2-5, with D tentatively TRBD1 (7 bases). V was clipped by 4 bases and J by 5 bases, with 17 bases between them. The CDR3 contains 15 residues. Germline CDR1 SNHLY, CDR2 FYNNEI. The CDR3 DNA reads as TGTGCCAGCAGTGGCGGGGACAGAGGCGGTGAGACCCAGTACTTC. Translating it yields CASSGGDRGGETQYF.

This sequence joins TRBV19 and TRBJ2-3; possible D gene TRBD2, 6 bases. CDR3 size: 14 residues. V dropped 3 bases and J dropped 2 bases, with 9 bases sitting between them. CDR1 LNHDA and CDR2 SQIVND come from the germline V gene (reference sequence). CDR3 DNA: TGTGCCAGTAGTATTGTAGCGGCCACAGATACGCAGTATTTT. The encoded protein is CASSIVAATDTQYF.

This clone was seen once. The V gene is TRBV11-2, the J gene TRBJ2-7; TRBD2 agrees at 8 bases. The V gene's germline CDR1 is SGHAT and CDR2 FQNNGV. With V trimmed by 3 bases and J by 1 base, 5 bases remained unmatched. The CDR3 contains 15 residues. The CDR3 DNA sequence: TGTGCCAGCAGCTTCGGGTTAGCGGGATCCTACGAGCAGTACTTC. It specifies CASSFGLAGSYEQYF.

This chain links TRBV30 with TRBJ1-1; D is possibly TRBD1 (5 bases). This CDR3 is 11 amino acids long. The germline gives CDR1 GTSNPN, CDR2 SVGIG (reference sequence). Trimming removed 1 base from V and 11 bases from J, with 11 bases in between. CDR3 in amino acids: CAWSGGGEAFF. For the CDR3, the DNA is TGTGCCTGGAGTGGTGGAGGGGAGGCTTTCTTT. Looking up the rest from reference TRBV30 and TRBJ1-1 gives the full variable domain: SQTIHQWPATLVQPVGSPLSLECTVEGTSNPNLYWYRQAAGRGLQLLFYSVGIGQISSEVPQNLSASRPQDRQFILSSKKLLLSDSGFYLCAWSGGGEAFFGQGTRLTVV.

The chain is built from TRBV5-1 and TRBJ1-1; 8 bases line up with TRBD1. The CDR3 contains 14 residues. Per germline, CDR1 SGHRS and CDR2 YFSETQ. Trimming at V came to 4 bases and at J to 7 bases, leaving 9 bases not matched to a gene. The CDR3 DNA follows: TGCGCCAGCAGCGAAAACAGGGGGGACGATGAAGCTTTCTTT. Its translation: CASSENRGDDEAFF.

The genes are TRBV7-2 and TRBJ1-5; D is undetermined. V lost 6 bases and J lost 1, with 19 bases in between. CDR1 and CDR2 from the germline V gene are SGHTA and FQGNSA. The CDR3 loop spans 17 amino acids. CDR3 bases: TGTGCCAGCAGACAAAGCTCCGGGGTGGGGAGCAATCAGCCCCAGCATTTT. This translates into CASRQSSGVGSNQPQHF.

The rearrangement uses TRBV29-1 and TRBJ1-2, with 8 bases matching TRBD1. Germline assignment: CDR1 SQVTM and CDR2 ANQGSEA. This CDR3 is 13 amino acids long. V was pared by 1 base and J by 5 bases, with 3 bases of the junction left unmatched. This CDR3 reads CSVEARGQYGYTF. The CDR3 DNA reads TGCAGCGTTGAAGCCAGGGGGCAATATGGCTACACCTTC.

The chain links TRBV19 to TRBJ2-1, with TRBD2 matching over 15 bases. Losses at the gene ends were 7 bases for V and 1 base for J; bases not matched to a gene: 11. Germline CDR1 and CDR2: LNHDA and SQIVND (reference sequence). This CDR3 contains 19 residues. The CDR3 DNA reads TGTGCCAGTACACCCAGGGGACTAGCGGGAGGAAGATCCTACAATGAGCAGTTCTTC. Translation: CASTPRGLAGGRSYNEQFF.